This T cell receptor beta chain was captured by sequencing in a study of T cell repertoires in cytomegalovirus infection. Findings and caveats of the study: Carriage of CMV together with the relevant HLA was identifiable through cumulative public TCR beta family frequency.

This clonotype was counted ten times or more. The target antigen is unknown. TCRdb used MiXCR to reprocess the reads, holding one entry per CDR3 protein. The repertoire holds over 300,000 distinct CDR3 sequences, roughly 17% seen once, with around 12% in the top ten. CDR3 size: 16 residues. Between the trimmed V and J ends, which lost 5 bases and 2 bases, there was a span of 15 bases. In germline, CDR1 is SGHTA, CDR2 FQGNSA. The sequence derives from a human donor in good health (CMV status not recorded). Some clones in this sample may be carry-over from other donors' samples. This rearrangement joins TRBV7-2 to TRBJ1-4; TRBD1 might be the D (5 bases). Sequencing was performed on PBMCs. The CDR3 bases are TGTGCCAGCAGCGCCCGTTTGGGGGGGACTAATGAAAAACTGTTTTTT. It is translated as CASSARLGGTNEKLFF.